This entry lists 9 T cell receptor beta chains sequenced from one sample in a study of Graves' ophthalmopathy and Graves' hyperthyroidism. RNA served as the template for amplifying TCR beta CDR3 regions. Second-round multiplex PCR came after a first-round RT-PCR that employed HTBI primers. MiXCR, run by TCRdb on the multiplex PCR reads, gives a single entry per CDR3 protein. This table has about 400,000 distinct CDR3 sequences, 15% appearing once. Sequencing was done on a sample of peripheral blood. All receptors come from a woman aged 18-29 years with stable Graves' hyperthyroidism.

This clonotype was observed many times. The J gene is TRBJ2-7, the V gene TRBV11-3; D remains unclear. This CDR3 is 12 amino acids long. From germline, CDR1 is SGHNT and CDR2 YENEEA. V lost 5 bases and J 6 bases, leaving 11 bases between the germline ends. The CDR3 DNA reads TGTGCCAGCAGCCATACTCCGAGCGAGCAGTACTTC. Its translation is CASSHTPSEQYF. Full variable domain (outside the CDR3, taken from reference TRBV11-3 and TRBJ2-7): EAGVVQSPRYKIIEKKQPVAFWCNPISGHNTLYWYLQNLGQGPELLIRYENEEAVDDSQLPKDRFSAERLKGVDSTLKIQPAELGDSAVYLCASSHTPSEQYFGPGTRLTVT.

CDR3 protein: CASSDRGVFQPQHF. CDR3 bases: TGTGCCAGCAGTGACAGGGGGGTCTTTCAGCCCCAGCATTTT. J is TRBJ1-5 and V is TRBV6-1, with 7 nucleotides matching TRBD1. The germline CDR1 and CDR2 sequences are MNHNS and SASEGT. The CDR3 is 14 amino acids. V gave up 3 bases and J gave up 6 bases; unmatched junction bases: 5.

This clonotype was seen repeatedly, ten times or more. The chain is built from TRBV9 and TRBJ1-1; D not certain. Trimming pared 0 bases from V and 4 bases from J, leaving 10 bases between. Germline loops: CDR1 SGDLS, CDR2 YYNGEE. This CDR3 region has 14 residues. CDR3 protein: CASSVDPKGTEAFF. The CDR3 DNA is TGTGCCAGCAGCGTAGATCCAAAGGGCACTGAAGCTTTCTTT.

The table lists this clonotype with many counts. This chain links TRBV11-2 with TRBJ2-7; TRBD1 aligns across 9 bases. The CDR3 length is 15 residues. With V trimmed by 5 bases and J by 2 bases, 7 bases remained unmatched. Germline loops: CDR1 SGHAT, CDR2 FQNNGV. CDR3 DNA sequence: TGTGCCAGCAGCAAGGACAGGGGTAGAACCTACGAGCAGTACTTC. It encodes CASSKDRGRTYEQYF.

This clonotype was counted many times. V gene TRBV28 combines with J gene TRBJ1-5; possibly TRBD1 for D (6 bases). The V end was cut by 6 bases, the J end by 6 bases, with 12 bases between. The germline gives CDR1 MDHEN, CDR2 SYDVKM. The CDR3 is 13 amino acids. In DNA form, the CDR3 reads TGTGCCAGCAGACACCAGGGGAGTCAGCCCCAGCATTTT. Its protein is CASRHQGSQPQHF. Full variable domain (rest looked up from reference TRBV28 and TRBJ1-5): DVKVTQSSRYLVKRTGEKVFLECVQDMDHENMFWYRQDPGLGLRLIYFSYDVKMKEKGDIPEGYSVSREKKERFSLILESASTNQTSMYLCASRHQGSQPQHFGDGTRLSIL.

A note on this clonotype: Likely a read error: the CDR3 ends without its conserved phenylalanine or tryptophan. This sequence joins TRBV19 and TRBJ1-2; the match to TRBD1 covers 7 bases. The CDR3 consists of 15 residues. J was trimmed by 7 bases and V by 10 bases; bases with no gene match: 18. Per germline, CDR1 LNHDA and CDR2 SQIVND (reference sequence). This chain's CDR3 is CATTRGGPTTGGYTV. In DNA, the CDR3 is TGTGCCACCACTAGAGGGGGCCCCACCACGGGTGGCTACACCGTC.

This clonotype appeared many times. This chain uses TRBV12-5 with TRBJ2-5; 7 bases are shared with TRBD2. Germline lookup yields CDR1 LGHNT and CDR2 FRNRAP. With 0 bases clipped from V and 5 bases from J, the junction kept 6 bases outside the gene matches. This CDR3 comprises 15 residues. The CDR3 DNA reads TGTGCTAGTGGTTTGGTACTCAGCGGGGCGGAGACCCAGTACTTC. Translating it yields CASGLVLSGAETQYF. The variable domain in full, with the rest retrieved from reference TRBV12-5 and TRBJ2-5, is DARVTQTPRHKVTEMGQEVTMRCQPILGHNTVFWYRQTMMQGLELLAYFRNRAPLDDSGMPKDRFSAEMPDATLATLKIQPSEPRDSAVYFCASGLVLSGAETQYFGPGTRLLVL.

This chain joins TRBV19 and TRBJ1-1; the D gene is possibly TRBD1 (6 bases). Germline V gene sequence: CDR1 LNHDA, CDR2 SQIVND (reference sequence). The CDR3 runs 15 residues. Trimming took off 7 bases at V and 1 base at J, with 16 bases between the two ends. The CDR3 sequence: CASISGGGQNTEAFF. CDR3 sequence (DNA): TGTGCCAGTATCTCCGGGGGGGGACAGAACACTGAAGCTTTCTTT.

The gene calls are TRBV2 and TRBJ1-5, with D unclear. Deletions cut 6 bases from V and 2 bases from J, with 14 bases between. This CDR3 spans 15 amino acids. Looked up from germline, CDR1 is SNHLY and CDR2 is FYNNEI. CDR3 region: CASRPGLVGNQPQHF. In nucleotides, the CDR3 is TGTGCCAGCAGGCCGGGTCTAGTAGGCAATCAGCCCCAGCATTTT.